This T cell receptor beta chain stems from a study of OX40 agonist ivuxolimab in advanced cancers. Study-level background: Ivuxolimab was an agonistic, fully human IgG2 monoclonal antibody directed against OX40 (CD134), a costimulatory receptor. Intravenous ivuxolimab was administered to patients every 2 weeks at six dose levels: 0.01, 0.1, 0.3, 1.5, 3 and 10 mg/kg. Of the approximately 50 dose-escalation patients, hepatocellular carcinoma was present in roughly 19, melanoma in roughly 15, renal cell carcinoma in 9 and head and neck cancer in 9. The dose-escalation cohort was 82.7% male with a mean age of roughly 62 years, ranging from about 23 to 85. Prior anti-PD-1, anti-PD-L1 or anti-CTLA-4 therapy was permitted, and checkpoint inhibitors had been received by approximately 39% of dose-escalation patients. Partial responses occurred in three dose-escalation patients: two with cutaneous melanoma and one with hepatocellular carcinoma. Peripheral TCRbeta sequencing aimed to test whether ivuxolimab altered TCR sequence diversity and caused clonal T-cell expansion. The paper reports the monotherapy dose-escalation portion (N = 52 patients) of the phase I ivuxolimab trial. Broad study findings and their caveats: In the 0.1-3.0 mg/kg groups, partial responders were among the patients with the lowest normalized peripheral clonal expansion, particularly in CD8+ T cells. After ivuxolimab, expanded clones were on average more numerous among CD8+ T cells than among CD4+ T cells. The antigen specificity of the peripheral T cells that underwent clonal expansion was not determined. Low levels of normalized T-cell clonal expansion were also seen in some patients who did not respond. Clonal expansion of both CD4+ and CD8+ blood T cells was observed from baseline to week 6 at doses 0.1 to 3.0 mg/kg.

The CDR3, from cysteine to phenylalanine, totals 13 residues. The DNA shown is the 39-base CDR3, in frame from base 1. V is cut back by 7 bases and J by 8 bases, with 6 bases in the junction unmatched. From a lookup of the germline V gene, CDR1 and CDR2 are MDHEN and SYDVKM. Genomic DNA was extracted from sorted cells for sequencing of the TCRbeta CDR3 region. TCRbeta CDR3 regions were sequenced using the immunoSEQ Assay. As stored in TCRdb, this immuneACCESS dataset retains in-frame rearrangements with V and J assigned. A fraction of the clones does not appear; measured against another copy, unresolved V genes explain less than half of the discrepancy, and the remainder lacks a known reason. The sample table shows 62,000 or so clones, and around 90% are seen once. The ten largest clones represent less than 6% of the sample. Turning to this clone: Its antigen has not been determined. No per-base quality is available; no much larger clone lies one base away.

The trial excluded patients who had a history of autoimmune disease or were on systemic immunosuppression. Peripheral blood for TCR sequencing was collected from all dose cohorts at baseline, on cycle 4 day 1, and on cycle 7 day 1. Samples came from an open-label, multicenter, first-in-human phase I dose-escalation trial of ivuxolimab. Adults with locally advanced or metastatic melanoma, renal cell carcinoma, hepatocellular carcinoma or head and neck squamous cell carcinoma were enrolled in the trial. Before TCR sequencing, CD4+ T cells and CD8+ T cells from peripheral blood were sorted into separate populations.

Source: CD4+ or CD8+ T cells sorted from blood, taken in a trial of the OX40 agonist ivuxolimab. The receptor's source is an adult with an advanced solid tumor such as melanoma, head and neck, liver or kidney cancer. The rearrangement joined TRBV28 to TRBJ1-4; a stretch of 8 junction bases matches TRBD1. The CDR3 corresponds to CASMSGGFEKLFF. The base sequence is TGTGCCAGCATGTCAGGGGGCTTCGAAAAACTGTTTTTT.